Listed below are T cell receptor beta chains from one sample, sequenced in a study of blood T cell repertoires in COVID-19. Generated by immunoSEQ multiplex PCR, the TCRdb table keeps only in-frame clones and is missing some. This table has nearly 250,000 clones, 86% appearing once. Sequencing was done on a sample of PBMCs or T cells enriched from blood (not recorded which). Receptors were obtained from a woman aged 50 to 60 who had recovered from COVID-19. CDR3s include the opening cysteine and the closing phenylalanine or tryptophan. A D gene is named only where the DNA matches it firmly. Only some rows state a clone size, as once, few, many or a class for expanded clones.

>.|TRBJ2-7|.|15|TRBV6-5
CASSPNGDITYEQYF
TGTGCCAGCAGTCCCAACGGGGACATTACCTACGAGCAGTACTTC
>.|TRBJ2-4|.|15|TRBV6-5
CASSYSGLAKNIQYF
TGTGCCAGCAGTTACTCGGGACTAGCCAAAAACATTCAGTACTTC
>.|TRBJ2-5|TRBD1|15|TRBV5-1
CASKFQGAPGETQYF
TGCGCCAGCAAGTTTCAGGGGGCGCCAGGTGAGACCCAGTACTTC
>.|TRBJ2-5|.|14|TRBV5-1
CASNNPGFRETQYF
TGCGCCAGCAACAATCCGGGGTTTCGGGAGACCCAGTACTTC
>.|TRBJ2-3|.|15|TRBV19
CASSTDRVSTDTQYF
TGTGCCAGTAGTACCGACAGAGTCAGCACAGATACGCAGTATTTT
>once|TRBJ2-7|TRBD1|16|TRBV4-3
CASSRNPGQGIYEQYF
TGCGCCAGCAGCCGAAATCCGGGACAGGGGATCTACGAGCAGTACTTC
>.|TRBJ2-7|TRBD1|16|TRBV11-2
CASSLVFSTGGYEQYF
TGTGCCAGCAGCTTAGTCTTTTCGACAGGGGGCTACGAGCAGTACTTC
>once|TRBJ1-2|.|11|TRBV29-1
CSVPGGHGYTF
TGCAGCGTTCCGGGGGGCCATGGCTACACCTTC
>.|TRBJ2-3|TRBD1|15|TRBV7-2
CASSSNRGHADTQYF
TGTGCCAGCAGCAGCAACAGGGGGCACGCAGATACGCAGTATTTT
>.|TRBJ1-2|.|15|TRBV9
CASSVESGQNYGYTF
TGTGCCAGCAGCGTAGAGTCCGGACAGAACTATGGCTACACCTTC
>.|TRBJ2-5|TRBD1|13|TRBV12-3/TRBV12-4
CASKGQGRETQYF
TGTGCCAGCAAGGGACAGGGCCGAGAGACCCAGTACTTC
>.|TRBJ1-5|TRBD1|18|TRBV4-3
CASSQTGQGGYSNQPQHF
TGCGCCAGCAGCCAGACGGGACAGGGAGGCTATAGCAATCAGCCCCAGCATTTT
>.|TRBJ1-6|TRBD1|15|TRBV30
CAWSPPDRYNSPLHF
TGTGCCTGGAGTCCCCCGGACAGGTATAATTCACCCCTCCACTTT
>.|TRBJ1-2|TRBD1|13|TRBV24-1
CATSDRTGAGYTF
TGTGCCACCAGTGACAGGACAGGGGCTGGCTACACCTTC
>.|TRBJ1-3|.|15|TRBV15
CATSRDQGLGNTIYF
TGTGCCACCAGCAGAGATCAGGGGCTAGGAAACACCATATATTTT
>.|TRBJ1-5|.|14|TRBV4-3
CASSQFLMDQPQHF
TGCGCCAGCAGCCAATTCCTAATGGATCAGCCCCAGCATTTT
>.|TRBJ1-5|.|17|TRBV4-1
CASSQPPTGVLGQPQHF
TGCGCCAGCAGCCAACCCCCCACGGGGGTCTTAGGTCAGCCCCAGCATTTT
>.|TRBJ2-6|TRBD1|19|TRBV5-4
CASSLDGPGQGPGANVLTF
TGTGCCAGCAGCTTGGATGGACCGGGACAGGGCCCCGGGGCCAACGTCCTGACTTTC
>once|TRBJ1-2|.|12|TRBV4-3
CASSDGYYGYTF
TGCGCCAGCAGCGACGGGTACTATGGCTACACCTTC
>.|TRBJ1-4|TRBD1|14|TRBV7-8
CASSQGQGGEKLFF
TGTGCCAGCAGCCAGGGACAGGGCGGAGAAAAACTGTTTTTT
>.|TRBJ2-1|.|15|TRBV6-4
CASSLDGGAYNEQFF
TGTGCCAGCAGCCTTGACGGAGGAGCCTACAATGAGCAGTTCTTC
>.|TRBJ2-3|.|14|TRBV6-1
CASSDRGPRDTQYF
TGTGCCAGCAGTGACAGAGGGCCGAGAGATACGCAGTATTTT
>.|TRBJ2-7|TRBD1|14|TRBV6-2/TRBV6-3
CASSYETGVNEQYF
TGTGCCAGCAGTTACGAGACAGGGGTTAACGAGCAGTACTTC
>once|TRBJ2-3|.|13|TRBV7-2
CASSLIATDTQYF
TGTGCCAGCAGCTTAATAGCAACAGATACGCAGTATTTT
>once|TRBJ1-2|TRBD1|14|TRBV19
CASSTDRGFYGYTF
TGTGCCAGTAGTACGGACAGGGGTTTCTATGGCTACACCTTC
>.|TRBJ1-2|.|17|TRBV4-3
CASSRLGGGPPHYGYTF
TGCGCCAGCAGCCGCCTGGGGGGAGGGCCTCCTCACTATGGCTACACCTTC
>once|TRBJ2-3|.|12|TRBV3-1/TRBV3-2
CASSQVYRSLHF
TGTGCCAGCAGCCAAGTCTACCGGTCCTTGCATTTT
>.|TRBJ2-3|TRBD2|15|TRBV24-1
CATSVPLGGTDTQYF
TGTGCCACCAGTGTCCCTTTGGGGGGGACAGATACGCAGTATTTT
>.|TRBJ1-2|TRBD1|15|TRBV30
CAWSVGTGGSLLGTF
TGTGCCTGGAGTGTGGGGACAGGGGGCTCCCTTTTAGGAACCTTC
>.|TRBJ2-5|.|16|TRBV6-1
CASSARYLWSKRGQYF
TGTGCCAGCAGTGCCCGTTATCTTTGGTCCAAGAGAGGCCAGTACTTC
>few|TRBJ2-3|TRBD2|16|TRBV19
CASSIVAGGRGDTQYF
TGTGCCAGTAGTATAGTAGCGGGGGGGCGAGGAGATACGCAGTATTTT
>.|TRBJ1-4|TRBD1|15|TRBV19
CASRGAGTGPEKLFF
TGTGCCAGTAGGGGGGCCGGGACAGGGCCTGAAAAACTGTTTTTT